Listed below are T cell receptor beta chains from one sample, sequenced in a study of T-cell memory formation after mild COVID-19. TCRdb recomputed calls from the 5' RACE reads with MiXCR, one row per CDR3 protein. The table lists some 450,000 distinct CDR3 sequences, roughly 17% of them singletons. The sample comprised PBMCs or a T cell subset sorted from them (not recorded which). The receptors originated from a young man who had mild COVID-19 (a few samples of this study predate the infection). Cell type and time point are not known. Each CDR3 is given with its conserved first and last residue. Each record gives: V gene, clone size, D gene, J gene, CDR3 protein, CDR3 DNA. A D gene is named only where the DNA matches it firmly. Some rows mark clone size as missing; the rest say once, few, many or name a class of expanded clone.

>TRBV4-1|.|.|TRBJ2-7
CASSQPRDRSYEQYF
TGCGCCAGCAGCCAACCCCGGGACCGCTCCTACGAGCAGTACTTC
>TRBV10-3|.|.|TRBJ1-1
CATLSPKRSTNTEAFF
TGTGCCACCTTATCCCCGAAGCGGTCCACGAACACTGAAGCTTTCTTT
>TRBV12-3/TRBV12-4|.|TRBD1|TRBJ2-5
CASSIRAPRDRRLETQYF
TGTGCCAGCAGCATTCGCGCCCCCCGGGACAGGAGGTTGGAGACCCAGTACTTC
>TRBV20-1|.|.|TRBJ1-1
CSVPPNLNTEAFF
TGCAGTGTTCCACCGAACTTGAACACTGAAGCTTTCTTT
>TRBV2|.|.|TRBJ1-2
CASSWVIGYTF
TGTGCCAGCAGTTGGGTAATCGGCTACACCTTC
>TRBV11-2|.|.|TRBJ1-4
CASSLVGGTNEKLFF
TGTGCCAGCAGCTTAGTGGGAGGCACTAATGAAAAACTGTTTTTT
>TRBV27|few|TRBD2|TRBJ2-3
CASSLLAGGPPDTQYF
TGTGCCAGCAGTTTATTAGCGGGGGGCCCTCCAGATACGCAGTATTTT
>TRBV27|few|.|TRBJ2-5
CASSLSWSGARETQYF
TGTGCCAGCAGTTTATCCTGGTCCGGGGCGAGGGAGACCCAGTACTTC
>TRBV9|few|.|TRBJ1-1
CASSVGAVNTEAFF
TGTGCCAGCAGCGTAGGTGCGGTGAACACTGAAGCTTTCTTT
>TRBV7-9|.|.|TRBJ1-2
CASSFDNPYGYTF
TGTGCCAGCAGCTTCGATAATCCCTATGGCTACACCTTC
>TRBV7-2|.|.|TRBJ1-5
CASSPAGLSNQPQHF
TGTGCCAGCTCGCCGGCAGGGCTTAGCAATCAGCCCCAGCATTTT
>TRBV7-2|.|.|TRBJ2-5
CASSLARGDQETQYF
TGTGCAAGCAGCTTAGCCAGGGGGGACCAAGAGACCCAGTACTTC
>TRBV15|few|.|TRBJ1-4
CATSNGLGGEKLFF
TGTGCCACCAGCAACGGACTAGGGGGTGAAAAACTGTTTTTT
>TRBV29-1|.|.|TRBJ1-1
CSARQTNTEAFF
TGCAGCGCTAGACAGACGAACACTGAAGCTTTCTTT
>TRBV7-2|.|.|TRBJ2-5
CASSPGLSRETQYF
TGTGCCAGCAGCCCCGGGTTATCTAGGGAGACCCAGTACTTC
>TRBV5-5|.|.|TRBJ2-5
CASRRTEGETQYF
TGTGCCAGCAGAAGGACAGAGGGAGAGACCCAGTACTTC
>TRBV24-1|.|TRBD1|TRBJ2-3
CATSEPGTASTDTQYF
TGTGCCACCAGTGAACCCGGGACAGCTAGCACAGATACGCAGTATTTT
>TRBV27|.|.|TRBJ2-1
CASKFKRGEQFF
TGTGCCAGCAAATTTAAGAGAGGTGAGCAGTTCTTC
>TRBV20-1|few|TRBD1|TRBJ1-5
CSAHGAQGARNQPQHF
TGCAGTGCTCACGGAGCACAGGGGGCGCGCAATCAGCCCCAGCATTTT
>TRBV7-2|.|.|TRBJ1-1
CASSFRGGRNTEAFF
TGTGCCAGCAGCTTTCGGGGGGGCAGGAACACTGAAGCTTTCTTT
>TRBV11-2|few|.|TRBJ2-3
CASSLWGSSTDTQYF
TGTGCCAGCAGCTTATGGGGGTCTAGCACAGATACGCAGTATTTT
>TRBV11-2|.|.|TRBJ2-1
CASSFNRASNEQFF
TGTGCCAGCAGCTTTAACAGAGCCTCCAATGAGCAGTTCTTC
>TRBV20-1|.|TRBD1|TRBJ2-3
CSASRGDRGRTDTQYF
TGCAGTGCTAGTCGAGGGGACAGGGGACGAACAGATACGCAGTATTTT
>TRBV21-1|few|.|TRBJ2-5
CASSKGDRGQETQYF
TGTGCCAGCAGCAAAGGGGACAGGGGGCAAGAGACCCAGTACTTC
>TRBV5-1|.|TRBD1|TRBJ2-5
CASSMGIRDSLQETQYF
TGCGCCAGCAGCATGGGAATCCGGGACAGCCTACAAGAGACCCAGTACTTC
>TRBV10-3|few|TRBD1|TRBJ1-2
CAISDQPTGVDYGYTF
TGTGCCATCAGTGACCAACCGACAGGGGTCGACTATGGCTACACCTTC
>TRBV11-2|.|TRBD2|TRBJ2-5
CASSSRRAAGEQETQYF
TGTGCCAGCAGCTCCCGACGGGCAGCGGGGGAACAAGAGACCCAGTACTTC
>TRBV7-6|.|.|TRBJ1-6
CASSLGGESSPLHF
TGTGCCAGCAGCTTAGGGGGCGAGAGTTCACCCCTCCACTTT
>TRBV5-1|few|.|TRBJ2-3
CASSEGPPGTQYF
TGCGCCAGCAGCGAGGGACCGCCAGGTACGCAGTATTTT
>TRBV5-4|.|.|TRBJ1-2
CASSLGAGPFYGYTF
TGTGCCAGCAGCTTGGGGGCAGGTCCCTTCTATGGCTACACCTTC
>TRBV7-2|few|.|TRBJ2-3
CASSHNRARNTDTQYF
TGTGCCAGCAGCCATAACCGGGCCCGAAACACAGATACGCAGTATTTT
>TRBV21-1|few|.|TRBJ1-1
CASSKRAPGRRRNLRVAFF
TGTGCCAGCAGCAAAAGGGCCCCAGGGAGACGTCGCAACCTAAGGGTAGCTTTCTTT
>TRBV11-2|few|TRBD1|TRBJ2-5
CASSFGLRGPQETQYF
TGTGCCAGCAGCTTCGGGTTGAGGGGGCCTCAAGAGACCCAGTACTTC
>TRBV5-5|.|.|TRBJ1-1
CASSGLEAEAFF
TGTGCCAGCAGCGGTTTGGAAGCAGAAGCTTTCTTT
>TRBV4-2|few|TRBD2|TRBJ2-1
CASSPVGSGGPNEQFF
TGTGCCAGCAGCCCCGTGGGGTCGGGGGGGCCCAATGAGCAGTTCTTC
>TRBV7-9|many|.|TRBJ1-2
CASSSDASYGYTF
TGTGCCAGCAGCTCTGACGCAAGCTATGGCTACACCTTC
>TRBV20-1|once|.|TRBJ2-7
CSARMGSYEQYF
TGCAGTGCTAGAATGGGGTCCTACGAGCAGTACTTC
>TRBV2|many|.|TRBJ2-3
CASSYVDTQYF
TGTGCCAGCAGCTACGTGGATACGCAGTATTTT
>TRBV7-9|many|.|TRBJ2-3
CASSTNRGAGGDTQYF
TGTGCCAGCAGCACCAATCGGGGGGCCGGGGGAGATACGCAGTATTTT